Below, 8 T cell receptor beta chains from the same sample are listed, as sequenced in a study of PD-L1 blockade in urothelial cancer. Sequencing used immunoSEQ multiplex PCR; TCRdb keeps in-frame clones, though not all of them. Of 40,000 to 55,000 clones in the sample, 88% were seen once. The time point was: peripheral blood 6 weeks after treatment start. The material was PBMCs, obtained around atezolizumab (anti-PD-L1) treatment. The receptors derive from a man aged 55 to 69 with urothelial cancer.

This chain links TRBV7-9 with TRBJ2-3; D gene unclear. This CDR3 is 15 amino acids long. CDR1 is SEHNR, CDR2 FQNEAQ, per germline (reference sequence). Deletions cut 4 bases from V and 1 base from J, with 12 bases between. CDR3 bases: TGTGCCAGCAGCTCAATGCACCGGGGCACAGATACGCAGTATTTT. Amino acids: CASSSMHRGTDTQYF.

This clone came up a few times. V and J are TRBV6-6 and TRBJ1-1, with D maybe TRBD1 (6 bases). V was clipped by 6 bases and J by 13 bases, with 12 bases between them. CDR1 and CDR2 from the germline V gene are MNHNY and SVGAGI (reference sequence). The CDR3 length is 10 residues. This chain's CDR3 is CASRQGRDFF. DNA for the CDR3: TGTGCCAGCAGACAGGGAAGAGATTTCTTT.

The genes are TRBV9 and TRBJ2-5; 9 bases align to TRBD1. Trimming cost V 3 bases and J 5 bases; bases outside gene matches: 5. CDR1 SGDLS and CDR2 YYNGEE come from the germline V gene. This CDR3 region has 14 residues. CDR3 DNA: TGTGCCAGCAGCGCGGGACAGGGTCTGGAGACCCAGTACTTC. It yields the protein CASSAGQGLETQYF.

The CDR3 DNA follows: TGTGCCAGCAGCTTGGTGGGGAGGAGCACAGATACGCAGTATTTT. It encodes CASSLVGRSTDTQYF. The chain uses TRBV7-6 and TRBJ2-3, with D maybe TRBD2 (6 bases). The V gene lost 3 bases and the J gene lost 0 bases, with 10 bases spanning the gap. This CDR3 has 15 residues. Germline V CDR1 and CDR2: SGHVS, FNYEAQ.

CDR3 protein: CASSQSGGARTEAFF. CDR3 DNA sequence: TGCGCCAGCAGCCAATCCGGGGGGGCTCGAACTGAAGCTTTCTTT. V is TRBV5-1 and J is TRBJ1-1, with D perhaps matching TRBD1 (6 bases). Trimming cost V 4 bases and J 5 bases, with 18 bases left between them. CDR3 length: 15 amino acids. Germline lookup yields CDR1 SGHRS and CDR2 YFSETQ.

The chain combines TRBV7-9 with TRBJ2-7; 7 bases match TRBD1. Germline lookup yields CDR1 SEHNR and CDR2 FQNEAQ (reference sequence). J lost 3 bases, V lost 4 bases, and 6 bases had no gene match. The CDR3 loop spans 14 amino acids. CDR3 nucleotides: TGTGCCAGCAGCTCCCTAGACAGGGACTACGAGCAGTACTTC. It yields the protein CASSSLDRDYEQYF.

The chain couples TRBV18 to TRBJ1-1; TRBD1 agrees at 7 bases. V lost 2 bases to trimming and J lost 1 base; unmatched junction nucleotides: 7. This CDR3 is built from 16 residues. Germline-derived CDR1 and CDR2 are KGHSH and LQKENI. The chain's CDR3 is CASSPDRAYPNTEAFF. As DNA, the CDR3 is TGTGCCAGCTCACCAGACAGGGCGTATCCGAACACTGAAGCTTTCTTT.

The J gene is TRBJ1-2, the V gene TRBV5-4, with D maybe TRBD1 (6 bases). This CDR3 comprises 14 residues. In germline, CDR1 is SGHNT, CDR2 YYREEE (reference sequence). V lost 4 bases and J 4 bases, leaving 14 bases between the germline ends. CDR3 region: CASSEVGGSYGYTF. CDR3 DNA sequence: TGTGCCAGCAGCGAGGTAGGGGGTAGCTATGGCTACACCTTC.